One and the same sample provided the 21 T cell receptor beta chains below, sequenced in a study of cytomegalovirus exposure and HLA in healthy donors. PCR used 60 Vbeta primers and 13 Jbeta primers. The data were produced by immunoSEQ multiplex PCR, yet TCRdb's version contains in-frame clones alone and is incomplete. The sample has some 110,000 clones; around 80% are singletons. Specimen: PBMCs. These TCRs come from a woman between 40 and 55 years old in good health and CMV-seronegative.

The chain combines TRBV4-1 with TRBJ1-1; 8 positions agree with TRBD1. Germline trimming cut 4 bases from V and 1 base from J; bases unmatched to any gene: 5. This CDR3 contains 15 residues. CDR1 MGHRA and CDR2 YSYEKL come from the germline V gene. The CDR3 bases are TGCGCCAGCAGCCGAGTGGGACAGGAGAACACTGAAGCTTTCTTT. Its translation is CASSRVGQENTEAFF.

The chain combines TRBV2 with TRBJ2-1, with 12 bases that match TRBD2. V shed 4 bases and J 6 bases; nucleotides not matched to a gene: 4. The CDR3 spans 15 residues. Per the germline V gene, CDR1 is SNHLY and CDR2 is FYNNEI. For the CDR3, the DNA is TGTGCCAGCAGTGTGGAGACTAGCGGGAGCAATGAGCAGTTCTTC. It is translated as CASSVETSGSNEQFF. The full variable domain, completed using reference TRBV2 and TRBJ2-1, is EPEVTQTPSHQVTQMGQEVILRCVPISNHLYFYWYRQILGQKVEFLVSFYNNEISEKSEIFDDQFSVERPDGSNFTLKIRSTKLEDSAMYFCASSVETSGSNEQFFGPGTRLTVL.

The DNA of the CDR3 is TGTGCCAGCGCTCCGAAGGGGGGGTTATCCCTTTCAACTAATGAAAAACTGTTTTTT. It encodes CASAPKGGLSLSTNEKLFF. The V call is TRBV7-6, the J call TRBJ1-4, with D perhaps matching TRBD1 (6 bases). Germline CDR1 is SGHVS and CDR2 is FNYEAQ. Trimming cost V 8 bases and J 0 bases, with 25 bases left between them. CDR3 size: 19 residues.

The chain couples TRBV4-3 to TRBJ2-7, with TRBD1 identical over 9 bases. Per the germline V gene, CDR1 is LGHNA and CDR2 is YSLEER. This CDR3 comprises 16 residues. Unmatched junction bases numbered 12, after V lost 4 bases and J lost 5 bases. The CDR3 region is CASSRTFTGQGHEQYF. In nucleotides, the CDR3 is TGCGCCAGCAGCCGGACTTTTACGGGACAGGGCCACGAGCAGTACTTC.

The chain joins TRBV4-1 to TRBJ1-2, with D unclear. The germline CDR1 and CDR2 sequences are MGHRA and YSYEKL. The germline V and J ends were trimmed by 2 bases and 4 bases, with 20 bases remaining between them. The CDR3 consists of 17 residues. CDR3 sequence (DNA): TGCGCCAGCAGCCAATCAACGGAAGGAGGTCGGAGCTATGGCTACACCTTC. This codes for CASSQSTEGGRSYGYTF.

The rearrangement links TRBV5-4 to TRBJ2-7; tentatively, D is TRBD2 (7 bases). Germline V gives CDR1 SGHNT, CDR2 YYREEE (reference sequence). CDR3 length: 15 amino acids. Trimming stripped 4 bases from V and 3 bases from J, with 17 bases between. The CDR3 reads CASSPKGGNFYEQYF. The CDR3 DNA follows: TGTGCCAGCAGCCCCAAGGGGGGGAACTTCTACGAGCAGTACTTC.

The V and J genes are TRBV15 and TRBJ1-1; TRBD1 might be the D (5 bases). This CDR3 region has 15 residues. The germline V gene has CDR1 LNHNV and CDR2 YYDKDF (reference sequence). The V gene lost 0 bases and the J gene lost 1 base, with 9 bases spanning the gap. This CDR3 is CATSREKGPNTEAFF. The CDR3 coding sequence is TGTGCCACCAGCAGAGAGAAGGGGCCGAACACTGAAGCTTTCTTT.

J is TRBJ1-6 and V is TRBV20-1; the D is unclear. This CDR3 is built from 10 residues. Germline CDR1 DFQATT, CDR2 SNEGSKA (reference sequence). V lost 6 bases and J lost 12, with 9 bases in between. CDR3 sequence reads: CSATSLPLHF. The DNA of the CDR3 is TGCAGTGCCACATCCTTACCCCTCCACTTT.

This clone was recorded a few times. This chain connects TRBV19 to TRBJ1-1, with D maybe TRBD1 (5 bases). The CDR3 spans 13 residues. Germline V gene data show CDR1 as LNHDA and CDR2 as SQIVND (reference sequence). V lost 3 bases to trimming and J lost 8 bases, with 13 bases between them. The DNA of the CDR3 is TGTGCCAGTAGTATGGCAGGGCCTTCCGAAGCTTTCTTT. Amino acid sequence: CASSMAGPSEAFF.

The CDR3 region has the DNA TGTGCCAGCAATAGATTAGGGGACTACAATGAGCAGTTCTTC. Its protein product is CASNRLGDYNEQFF. This chain joins TRBV6-5 and TRBJ2-1, with D possibly being TRBD1 (5 bases). Per germline, CDR1 MNHEY and CDR2 SVGAGI. With 7 bases removed from V and 3 bases from J, the gap between germline ends came to 13 bases. This CDR3 is built from 14 residues.

This clone qualifies as medium-sized. V is TRBV4-3 and J is TRBJ2-6; possibly TRBD2 for D (5 bases). The CDR3 runs 16 residues. Trimming removed 0 bases at V and 2 bases at J, with 8 bases between. Germline CDR1 LGHNA, CDR2 YSLEER. Written as DNA, the CDR3 is TGCGCCAGCAGCCAAGACAAAGCGGCTGGGGCCAACGTCCTGACTTTC. Its protein product is CASSQDKAAGANVLTF.

V gene TRBV27 combines with J gene TRBJ2-1; 7 bases fit TRBD1. Losses at the gene ends were 4 bases for V and 4 bases for J; bases not matched to a gene: 10. The CDR3 spans 16 residues. CDR1 and CDR2 (germline): MNHEY, SMNVEV (reference sequence). CDR3 region: CASSYIGLRGYNEQFF. The CDR3 DNA reads as TGTGCCAGCAGTTATATTGGGCTCAGGGGGTACAATGAGCAGTTCTTC.

This chain uses TRBV4-3 with TRBJ1-1; weak D call: TRBD1 (5 bases). Trimming took 3 bases from V and 8 from J, leaving 19 bases between them. The CDR3 sequence is 15 residues long. Germline CDR1 reads LGHNA; CDR2 reads YSLEER. As DNA, the CDR3 is TGCGCCAGCAGCCAGGGTAGGGCGCTCCCAGGGGAAGCTTTCTTT. This translates into CASSQGRALPGEAFF.

V gene TRBV4-3 combines with J gene TRBJ2-1; 8 nucleotides match TRBD1. This CDR3 contains 16 residues. The V gene end was trimmed by 0 bases and the J gene end by 5 bases; junction bases not matched to a gene: 6. In germline, CDR1 is LGHNA, CDR2 YSLEER. The CDR3 protein is CASSQEEATGDNEQFF. In DNA form, the CDR3 reads TGCGCCAGCAGCCAAGAGGAAGCGACAGGGGACAATGAGCAGTTCTTC.

The gene calls are TRBV5-5 and TRBJ1-5; 12 bases agree with TRBD1. Germline V gives CDR1 SGHKS, CDR2 YYEKEE (reference sequence). The CDR3 runs to 17 residues. V lost 0 bases and J lost 6; bases outside the gene matches: 7. The CDR3 protein is CASSLARGTGGLQPQHF. The CDR3, as DNA: TGTGCCAGCAGCTTGGCCCGGGGGACAGGGGGCCTTCAGCCCCAGCATTTT.

The rearrangement links TRBV6-5 to TRBJ2-7; possibly TRBD1 for D (5 bases). This CDR3 is 12 amino acids long. The germline V gene encodes CDR1 MNHEY and CDR2 SVGAGI. Deletions cut 2 bases from V and 3 bases from J, with 5 bases between. DNA of the CDR3: TGTGCCAGCAGTTACGACAGCTACGAGCAGTACTTC. It yields the protein CASSYDSYEQYF.

This chain links TRBV27 with TRBJ2-1, with TRBD1 identical over 7 bases. The germline CDR1 and CDR2 sequences are MNHEY and SMNVEV (reference sequence). The CDR3 runs to 15 residues. J was trimmed by 6 bases and V by 1 base; bases with no gene match: 6. The CDR3 DNA reads as TGTGCCAGCAGTTTATTACCAGGGGGTCCCAATGAGCAGTTCTTC. Its translation: CASSLLPGGPNEQFF.

The J gene is TRBJ2-7, the V gene TRBV7-8, with D perhaps TRBD2 (6 bases). V lost 5 bases and J lost 0, with 17 bases in between. CDR3 length: 16 residues. Germline loops: CDR1 SGHVS, CDR2 FQNEAQ. The CDR3 DNA sequence: TGTGCCAGCAGCGGAGGGGTTACGAGCGGCTCCTACGAGCAGTACTTC. It yields the protein CASSGGVTSGSYEQYF.

The chain couples TRBV25-1 to TRBJ1-5; no reliable D call. The CDR3 runs 13 residues. Germline CDR1 and CDR2: MGHDK and SYGVNS. Between the trimmed V and J ends, which lost 3 bases and 5 bases, there was a span of 8 bases. In DNA form, the CDR3 reads TGTGCCAGCAGTGACAGGCCCGATCAGCCCCAGCATTTT. This gives the protein CASSDRPDQPQHF.

J is TRBJ2-1 and V is TRBV28; 7 bases are a match to TRBD1. J gave up 4 bases and V 5 bases, and 8 bases lay outside the gene matches. Germline V lookup: CDR1 MDHEN, CDR2 SYDVKM. This CDR3 spans 15 amino acids. The DNA of the CDR3 is TGTGCCAGCAGTACAGGGGCACAGGGATACAATGAGCAGTTCTTC. As protein: CASSTGAQGYNEQFF.

V is TRBV28 and J is TRBJ2-7; D is unclear. From germline, CDR1 is MDHEN and CDR2 SYDVKM. This CDR3 is 12 amino acids long. V was pared by 4 bases and J by 2 bases, with 6 bases between. Here the CDR3 DNA reads TGTGCCAGCAGTTCTGACACCTACGAGCAGTACTTC. It yields the protein CASSSDTYEQYF.